Given below is one T cell receptor (beta chain) in context. Its antigen is undetermined. V was clipped by 6 bases and J by 1 base, with 10 bases between them. Germline CDR1 and CDR2: MDHEN and SYDVKM. The CDR3 spans 14 residues. These data come from a study of beta chain features in type 1 diabetes. The overall study: Cell yields, gender and age were similar in healthy donors and patients. Study conclusions and caveats: Sequencing of cDNA might inflate the share of cells that strongly express TCR. The study found moderately but significantly shorter TCRB CDR3s in all four CD4+ subsets of Type 1 diabetes patients.

TCRB transcripts that were expressed got sequenced, as all of the isolated RNA had been reverse transcribed. The data were produced by immunoSEQ multiplex PCR, yet TCRdb's version contains in-frame clones alone and is incomplete. The data hold about 740,000 clones, with over 10% observed a single time. The rearrangement uses TRBV28 and TRBJ2-1; D is uncertain. This clonotype was obtained from a man between 18 and 29 years old with type 1 diabetes. The source material was naive CD4+ T cells from blood. The chain's CDR3 is CASSNYRSYNEQFF. CDR3 DNA: TGTGCCAGCAGCAACTATCGATCCTACAATGAGCAGTTCTTC.